One sample yielded the 25 T cell receptor beta chains listed below, sequenced in a study of neurological immune-mediated disorders. TCRdb processed the 5' RACE reads anew with MiXCR; each CDR3 protein has one entry. The sample has about 84,000 distinct CDR3 sequences; about 9.4% are singletons. The specimen sequenced was PBMCs. These receptors came from a man aged 40-50 years in good health.

This clonotype was seen ten or more times. The chain carries TRBV14 and TRBJ2-6, with D unclear. Between the trimmed V and J ends, which lost 8 bases and 1 base, there was a span of 9 bases. Germline CDR1 reads SGHDN; CDR2 reads FVKESK. The CDR3 has 14 residues. The CDR3 DNA follows: TGTGCCAGCTCGTCCGTTTCTGGGGCCAACGTCCTGACTTTC. Its protein is CASSSVSGANVLTF. Full variable domain (remainder filled in from reference TRBV14 and TRBJ2-6): EAGVTQFPSHSVIEKGQTVTLRCDPISGHDNLYWYRRVMGKEIKFLLHFVKESKQDESGMPNNRFLAERTGGTYSTLKVQPAELEDSGVYFCASSSVSGANVLTFGAGSRLTVL.

The chain carries TRBV19 and TRBJ2-3; the D is unclear. The germline CDR1 and CDR2 sequences are LNHDA and SQIVND (reference sequence). V lost 4 bases, J lost 1 base, and 6 bases lay in between. The CDR3 contains 13 residues. This CDR3 reads CASSNSGTDTQYF. CDR3 DNA sequence: TGTGCCAGTAGTAACTCAGGCACAGATACGCAGTATTTT.

This clonotype was counted a few times. The genes are TRBV7-6 and TRBJ2-7; 9 bases fit TRBD1. Germline loops: CDR1 SGHVS, CDR2 FNYEAQ. CDR3 length: 14 amino acids. V shed 5 bases, J shed 5 bases, and the junction held 7 bases outside the gene matches. Here the CDR3 reads CASSGGQGRDEQYF. CDR3 in DNA: TGTGCCAGCAGCGGGGGACAGGGAAGGGACGAGCAGTACTTC.

This clonotype was seen many times. The rearrangement links TRBV5-1 to TRBJ2-2, with unresolved D. This CDR3 spans 15 amino acids. Trimming removed 3 bases from V and 0 bases from J, with 9 bases in between. Germline V CDR1 and CDR2: SGHRS, YFSETQ. As DNA, the CDR3 is TGCGCCAGCAGCTCCCTCCGGACGAACACCGGGGAGCTGTTTTTT. Its translation is CASSSLRTNTGELFF.

This clonotype was observed many times. The chain couples TRBV7-3 to TRBJ2-1; D is ambiguous. The germline CDR1 and CDR2 sequences are SGHTA and FQGTGA. This CDR3 spans 13 amino acids. V was trimmed by 2 bases and J by 10 bases, leaving 12 bases between them. As DNA, the CDR3 is TGTGCCAGCAGCTTAGACTTAGGAAAAGAGCAGTTCTTC. Protein: CASSLDLGKEQFF.

In regard to this clonotype: This clone may be a read error of a much larger clone one base away. The chain joins TRBV5-6 to TRBJ2-1; possible D gene TRBD1, 6 bases. Germline V CDR1 and CDR2: SGHDT, YYEEEE. The CDR3 is 12 residues long. The DNA of the CDR3 is TGTGCCATCAGCCCAGGGGATAGTGAGCAGTTCTTC. Its protein is CAISPGDSEQFF.

In its sample, this clonotype was seen many times. The V call is TRBV7-9, the J call TRBJ2-1; a weak D match, TRBD1 (6 bases). The V gene lost 5 bases and the J gene lost 8 bases, with 13 bases spanning the gap. CDR3 size: 13 residues. Germline assignment: CDR1 SEHNR and CDR2 FQNEAQ (reference sequence). The CDR3 reads CASSLETGYEQFF. CDR3 coding DNA: TGTGCCAGCAGCCTAGAAACAGGGTATGAGCAGTTCTTC.

This clonotype was seen many times. This chain uses TRBV29-1 with TRBJ2-1; the match to TRBD2 covers 8 bases. CDR1 and CDR2 (germline): SQVTM, ANQGSEA. J was trimmed by 5 bases and V by 4 bases; bases with no gene match: 4. The CDR3 runs to 13 residues. In DNA, the CDR3 is TGCAGCGTTGGGACTAGCTGGGACAATGAGCAGTTCTTC. It codes for CSVGTSWDNEQFF.

This clonotype was counted at least ten times. The chain uses TRBV6-5 and TRBJ1-5; maybe TRBD1 (6 bases). The CDR3 contains 14 residues. Trimming cost V 2 bases and J 4 bases, with 9 bases left between them. Germline CDR1 and CDR2: MNHEY and SVGAGI. The CDR3 coding sequence is TGTGCCAGCAGTTACGGCACAGGGAATCAGCCCCAGCATTTT. Residues: CASSYGTGNQPQHF.

This chain connects TRBV5-1 to TRBJ2-6; D not resolved. Germline-derived CDR1 and CDR2 are SGHRS and YFSETQ. CDR3 length equals 15 residues. Trimming took 2 bases from V and 0 from J, leaving 6 bases between them. The CDR3 DNA reads as TGCGCCAGCAGCTTCCTGATCTCTGGGGCCAACGTCCTGACTTTC. Translation: CASSFLISGANVLTF. Looking up the rest from reference TRBV5-1 and TRBJ2-6 gives the full variable domain: KAGVTQTPRYLIKTRGQQVTLSCSPISGHRSVSWYQQTPGQGLQFLFEYFSETQRNKGNFPGRFSGRQFSNSRSEMNVSTLELGDSALYLCASSFLISGANVLTFGAGSRLTVL.

This clonotype was detected many times. The V gene is TRBV10-3, the J gene TRBJ2-1; TRBD2 matches 10 bases. Losses at the gene ends were 3 bases for V and 8 bases for J; bases not matched to a gene: 7. In germline, CDR1 is ENHRY, CDR2 SYGVKD. The CDR3 contains 15 residues. The DNA for the CDR3 is TGTGCCATCAGTGACACTAGCGGGGTTGGGGATGAGCAGTTCTTC. This encodes CAISDTSGVGDEQFF.

This clonotype was counted between two and nine times. The rearrangement links TRBV20-1 to TRBJ1-5; D uncertain. Trimming shortened V by 1 base and J by 8 bases, and 15 bases separated the two germline ends. This CDR3 contains 14 residues. CDR1 and CDR2 from the germline V gene are DFQATT and SNEGSKA (reference sequence). In DNA form, the CDR3 reads TGCAGTGCTAGAGGTACCCTTTTGCGTGAGCCCCAGCATTTT. This translates into CSARGTLLREPQHF.

The chain links TRBV19 to TRBJ2-1; tentative D call: TRBD1 (6 bases). Deletions cut 5 bases from V and 15 bases from J, with 20 bases between. CDR1 and CDR2 from the germline V gene are LNHDA and SQIVND (reference sequence). CDR3 length: 13 residues. The CDR3 spells CASSGSGTWSRFF. Here the CDR3 DNA reads TGTGCCAGTAGTGGTTCCGGGACATGGAGTCGGTTCTTC.

This clonotype was counted at least ten times. The V and J genes are TRBV11-2 and TRBJ2-3; 7 bases are a match to TRBD2. This CDR3 comprises 15 residues. Germline values: CDR1 SGHAT, CDR2 FQNNGV. The J segment lost 3 bases and the V segment lost 3 bases, leaving 6 bases of the junction unmatched. CDR3: CASSLSQRGTDTQYF. For the CDR3, the DNA is TGTGCCAGCAGCTTGTCTCAGCGGGGAACAGATACGCAGTATTTT.

This clonotype was observed many times. This chain links TRBV3-1 with TRBJ2-1, with 10 bases aligning to TRBD2. This CDR3 is 15 amino acids long. Germline assignment: CDR1 LGHDT and CDR2 YNNKEL (reference sequence). V trimming: 1 base; J trimming: 9 bases; junction bases outside the gene matches: 6. This CDR3 is CASSQVTSGKSEQFF. CDR3 sequence (DNA): TGTGCCAGCAGCCAAGTTACTAGCGGGAAGAGTGAGCAGTTCTTC.

This clonotype was detected many times. This chain uses TRBV5-1 with TRBJ2-2, with D hard to call. Per germline, CDR1 SGHRS and CDR2 YFSETQ. This CDR3 has 14 residues. Trimming shortened V by 3 bases and J by 5 bases, and 11 bases separated the two germline ends. The CDR3 DNA is TGCGCCAGCAGCTCGGGCCAAGGGACCGGGGAGCTGTTTTTT. Translated, it gives CASSSGQGTGELFF.

This clonotype has just a few counts. The V gene is TRBV6-6, the J gene TRBJ1-5, with a weak D call TRBD1 (6 bases). V shed 7 bases and J shed 6 bases, with 13 bases lying between them. Germline V gene lookup returns CDR1 MNHNY and CDR2 SVGAGI (reference sequence). This CDR3 has 13 residues. The CDR3 here is CASTGTGSQPQHF. For the CDR3, the DNA is TGTGCCAGCACCGGAACAGGGTCTCAGCCCCAGCATTTT.

In this sample, this clonotype turned up many times. The rearrangement links TRBV7-9 to TRBJ1-5; TRBD1 matches 8 bases. V shed 4 bases, J shed 0 bases, and the junction held 5 bases outside the gene matches. The CDR3 extends over 16 amino acids. Germline values: CDR1 SEHNR, CDR2 FQNEAQ (reference sequence). In DNA, the CDR3 is TGTGCCAGCAGCTCCGGACAGGGAGATAGCAATCAGCCCCAGCATTTT. It codes for CASSSGQGDSNQPQHF.

The rearrangement uses TRBV6-1 and TRBJ1-5, with 7 bases aligning to TRBD1. Germline loops: CDR1 MNHNS, CDR2 SASEGT. The V and J ends lost 10 bases and 5 bases, in that order; junction bases with no gene match: 8. The CDR3 is 13 residues long. The CDR3 DNA reads TGTGCCAACAGCCAACAGGGGCATCAGCCCCAGCATTTT. It yields the protein CANSQQGHQPQHF.

This clonotype appeared many times. V gene TRBV24-1 combines with J gene TRBJ2-3; TRBD2 matches 8 bases. J lost 4 bases, V lost 3 bases, and 5 bases had no gene match. The CDR3 spans 15 residues. Looked up from germline, CDR1 is KGHDR and CDR2 is SFDVKD. Here the CDR3 DNA reads TGTGCCACCAGTGATCGGCGGGAGGATCCAGATACGCAGTATTTT. Protein sequence: CATSDRREDPDTQYF.

This clonotype showed up many times. The chain has TRBV7-9 and TRBJ2-7; D is perhaps TRBD1 (6 bases). The CDR3 is 15 amino acids. Between the trimmed V and J ends, which lost 4 bases and 0 bases, there was a span of 13 bases. Germline CDR1 is SEHNR and CDR2 is FQNEAQ (reference sequence). The CDR3 protein is CASSSLQGISYEQYF. CDR3 DNA sequence: TGTGCCAGCAGCTCCCTCCAGGGGATCTCCTACGAGCAGTACTTC.

A note on this clonotype: A much larger clone differs from this one at a single base, so this may be a read error. The V call is TRBV7-2, the J call TRBJ2-6, with TRBD2 matching 9 bases. The CDR3 totals 14 residues. Germline CDR1 SGHTA, CDR2 FQGNSA. The CDR3 DNA sequence: TGTGCCAGCGGCGGGGGGGCTGGGGCCAACGTCCGGACTTTC. Translation gives CASGGGAGANVRTF.

This clonotype was picked up many times. The rearrangement links TRBV5-1 to TRBJ2-5, with 11 bases lining up with TRBD1. V trimming: 5 bases; J trimming: 4 bases; junction bases outside the gene matches: 1. The V gene's germline CDR1 is SGHRS and CDR2 YFSETQ. The CDR3 has 13 residues. CDR3 bases: TGCGCCAGCAGGGGGACAGGGGGAGAGACCCAGTACTTC. Amino acids: CASRGTGGETQYF.

There are many counts of this clonotype. The CDR3 DNA sequence: TGTGCCAGCAGCGGTTCGCCGGGGTCCGGAAACATTCAGTACTTC. Its protein is CASSGSPGSGNIQYF. The genes are TRBV9 and TRBJ2-4, with D possibly being TRBD2 (5 bases). From germline, CDR1 is SGDLS and CDR2 YYNGEE. The CDR3 is 15 amino acids. The V and J ends lost 3 bases and 6 bases respectively, with 16 bases between them.

This clonotype was seen repeatedly, ten times or more. The chain joins TRBV11-2 to TRBJ2-2; TRBD1 agrees at 9 bases. Trimming removed 5 bases from V and 4 bases from J; junction bases left unmatched: 5. The CDR3 is 15 amino acids. Germline CDR1 SGHAT, CDR2 FQNNGV. The CDR3 reads CASSGDRGGTGELFF. The CDR3, as DNA: TGTGCCAGCAGCGGTGACAGGGGGGGCACCGGGGAGCTGTTTTTT.